This T cell receptor (beta chain) originates from a study of T cells in women clearing cervical HPV infection. The CDR3 covers 13 residues. The germline gives CDR1 KGHSH, CDR2 LQKENI. On this clone: The read is 3 residues too short to cover the CDR3 end, so that end is filled in from the germline J gene.

The repertoire was sequenced with immunoSEQ multiplex PCR; TCRdb's copy has only in-frame clones and lacks some. Its table lists 45,000 to 50,000 clones. Material for sequencing was blood buffy coat. The V call is TRBV18, the J call TRBJ2-4; 12 bases fit TRBD1. The receptor comes from a woman aged 18 to 75 with a cervical HPV16 infection that either progressed to CIN3+ or cleared (not recorded which). Here the CDR3 reads CASSGTGGYGQYF. The part of the CDR3 DNA that was read is TGTGCCAGCTCGGGGACAGGGGGCTATGGT.